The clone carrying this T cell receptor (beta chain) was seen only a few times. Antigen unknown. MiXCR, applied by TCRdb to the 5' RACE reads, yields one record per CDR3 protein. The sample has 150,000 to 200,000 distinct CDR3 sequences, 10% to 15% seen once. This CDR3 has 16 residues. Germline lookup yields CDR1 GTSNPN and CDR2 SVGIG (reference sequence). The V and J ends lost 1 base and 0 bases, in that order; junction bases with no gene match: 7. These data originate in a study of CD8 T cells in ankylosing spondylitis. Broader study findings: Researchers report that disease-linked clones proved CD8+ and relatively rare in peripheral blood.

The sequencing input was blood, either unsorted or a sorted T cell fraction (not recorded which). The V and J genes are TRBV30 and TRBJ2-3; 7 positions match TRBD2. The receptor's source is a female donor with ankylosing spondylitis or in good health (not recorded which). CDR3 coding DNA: TGTGCCTGGAGTGCCCTTTTAGCGGGTAGCACAGATACGCAGTATTTT. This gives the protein CAWSALLAGSTDTQYF.